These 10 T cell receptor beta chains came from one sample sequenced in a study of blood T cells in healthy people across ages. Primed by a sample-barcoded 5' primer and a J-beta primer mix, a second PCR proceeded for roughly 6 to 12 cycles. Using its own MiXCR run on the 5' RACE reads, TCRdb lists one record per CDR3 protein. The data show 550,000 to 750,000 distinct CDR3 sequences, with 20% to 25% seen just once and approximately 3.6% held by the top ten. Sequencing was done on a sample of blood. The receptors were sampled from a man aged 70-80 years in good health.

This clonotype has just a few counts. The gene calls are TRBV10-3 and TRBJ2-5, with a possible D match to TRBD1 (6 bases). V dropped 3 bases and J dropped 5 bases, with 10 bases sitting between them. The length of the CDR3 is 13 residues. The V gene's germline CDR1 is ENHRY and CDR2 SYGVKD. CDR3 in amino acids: CAISDGQGETQYF. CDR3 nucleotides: TGTGCCATCAGTGACGGGCAGGGGGAGACCCAGTACTTC.

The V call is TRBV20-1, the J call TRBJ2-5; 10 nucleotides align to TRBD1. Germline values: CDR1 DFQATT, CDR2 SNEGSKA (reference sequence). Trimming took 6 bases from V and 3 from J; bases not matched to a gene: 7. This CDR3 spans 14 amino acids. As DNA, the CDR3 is TGCAGTGCCTCCGCCGGGACAGGGGAAGAGACCCAGTACTTC. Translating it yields CSASAGTGEETQYF.

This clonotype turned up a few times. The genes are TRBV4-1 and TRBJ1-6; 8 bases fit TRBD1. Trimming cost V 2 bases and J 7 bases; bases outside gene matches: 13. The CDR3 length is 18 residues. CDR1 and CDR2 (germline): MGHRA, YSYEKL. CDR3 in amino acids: CASSQRIPDRAMNSPLHF. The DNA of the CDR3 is TGCGCCAGCAGCCAACGGATTCCGGACAGGGCAATGAATTCACCCCTCCACTTT.

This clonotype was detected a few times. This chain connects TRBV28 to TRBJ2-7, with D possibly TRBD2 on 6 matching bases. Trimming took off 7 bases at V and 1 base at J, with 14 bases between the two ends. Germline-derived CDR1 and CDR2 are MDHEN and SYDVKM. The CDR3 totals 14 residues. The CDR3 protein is CASIGTFLSYEQYF. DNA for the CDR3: TGTGCCAGCATCGGGACTTTCCTATCCTACGAGCAGTACTTC.

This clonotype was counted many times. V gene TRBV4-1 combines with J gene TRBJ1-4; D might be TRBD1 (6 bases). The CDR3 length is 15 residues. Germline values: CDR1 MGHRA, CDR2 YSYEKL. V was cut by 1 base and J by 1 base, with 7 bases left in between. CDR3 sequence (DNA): TGCGCCAGCAGCCAAGTCAGGGGAACTAATGAAAAACTGTTTTTT. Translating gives CASSQVRGTNEKLFF.

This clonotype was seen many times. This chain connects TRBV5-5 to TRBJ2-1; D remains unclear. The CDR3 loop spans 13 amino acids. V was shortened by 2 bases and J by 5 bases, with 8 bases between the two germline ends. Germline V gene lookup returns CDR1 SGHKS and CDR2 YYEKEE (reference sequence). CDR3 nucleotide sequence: TGTGCCAGCAGCTTAGACACTAACAATGAGCAGTTCTTC. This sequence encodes CASSLDTNNEQFF.

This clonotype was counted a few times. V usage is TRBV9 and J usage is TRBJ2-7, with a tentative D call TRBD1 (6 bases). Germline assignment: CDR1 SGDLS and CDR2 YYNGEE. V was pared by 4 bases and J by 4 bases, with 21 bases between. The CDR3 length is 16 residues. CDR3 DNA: TGTGCCAGCAGCCCCCCCGGAACCCCAGGGGAGTACGAGCAGTACTTC. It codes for CASSPPGTPGEYEQYF.

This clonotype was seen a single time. Written as DNA, the CDR3 is TGTGCCAGTAGTCCAGGTAGCGGGAGCAAAGGGGCCAAAAACATTCAGTACTTC. This gives the protein CASSPGSGSKGAKNIQYF. The chain recombines TRBV19 with TRBJ2-4, with 9 bases aligning to TRBD2. V was clipped by 5 bases and J by 1 base; unmatched bases: 12. The germline V gene encodes CDR1 LNHDA and CDR2 SQIVND (reference sequence). This CDR3 is built from 18 residues.

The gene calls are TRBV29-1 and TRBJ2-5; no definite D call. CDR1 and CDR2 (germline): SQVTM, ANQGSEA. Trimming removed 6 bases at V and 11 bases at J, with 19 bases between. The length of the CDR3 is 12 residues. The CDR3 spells CSVLSGVEEQYF. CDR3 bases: TGCAGCGTCCTGTCCGGTGTGGAAGAGCAGTACTTC.

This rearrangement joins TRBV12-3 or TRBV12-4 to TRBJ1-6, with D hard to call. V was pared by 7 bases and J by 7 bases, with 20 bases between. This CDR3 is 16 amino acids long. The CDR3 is CASTLGEGRGNSPLHF. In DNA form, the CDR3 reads TGTGCCAGCACTTTGGGAGAAGGACGGGGAAATTCACCCCTCCACTTT.